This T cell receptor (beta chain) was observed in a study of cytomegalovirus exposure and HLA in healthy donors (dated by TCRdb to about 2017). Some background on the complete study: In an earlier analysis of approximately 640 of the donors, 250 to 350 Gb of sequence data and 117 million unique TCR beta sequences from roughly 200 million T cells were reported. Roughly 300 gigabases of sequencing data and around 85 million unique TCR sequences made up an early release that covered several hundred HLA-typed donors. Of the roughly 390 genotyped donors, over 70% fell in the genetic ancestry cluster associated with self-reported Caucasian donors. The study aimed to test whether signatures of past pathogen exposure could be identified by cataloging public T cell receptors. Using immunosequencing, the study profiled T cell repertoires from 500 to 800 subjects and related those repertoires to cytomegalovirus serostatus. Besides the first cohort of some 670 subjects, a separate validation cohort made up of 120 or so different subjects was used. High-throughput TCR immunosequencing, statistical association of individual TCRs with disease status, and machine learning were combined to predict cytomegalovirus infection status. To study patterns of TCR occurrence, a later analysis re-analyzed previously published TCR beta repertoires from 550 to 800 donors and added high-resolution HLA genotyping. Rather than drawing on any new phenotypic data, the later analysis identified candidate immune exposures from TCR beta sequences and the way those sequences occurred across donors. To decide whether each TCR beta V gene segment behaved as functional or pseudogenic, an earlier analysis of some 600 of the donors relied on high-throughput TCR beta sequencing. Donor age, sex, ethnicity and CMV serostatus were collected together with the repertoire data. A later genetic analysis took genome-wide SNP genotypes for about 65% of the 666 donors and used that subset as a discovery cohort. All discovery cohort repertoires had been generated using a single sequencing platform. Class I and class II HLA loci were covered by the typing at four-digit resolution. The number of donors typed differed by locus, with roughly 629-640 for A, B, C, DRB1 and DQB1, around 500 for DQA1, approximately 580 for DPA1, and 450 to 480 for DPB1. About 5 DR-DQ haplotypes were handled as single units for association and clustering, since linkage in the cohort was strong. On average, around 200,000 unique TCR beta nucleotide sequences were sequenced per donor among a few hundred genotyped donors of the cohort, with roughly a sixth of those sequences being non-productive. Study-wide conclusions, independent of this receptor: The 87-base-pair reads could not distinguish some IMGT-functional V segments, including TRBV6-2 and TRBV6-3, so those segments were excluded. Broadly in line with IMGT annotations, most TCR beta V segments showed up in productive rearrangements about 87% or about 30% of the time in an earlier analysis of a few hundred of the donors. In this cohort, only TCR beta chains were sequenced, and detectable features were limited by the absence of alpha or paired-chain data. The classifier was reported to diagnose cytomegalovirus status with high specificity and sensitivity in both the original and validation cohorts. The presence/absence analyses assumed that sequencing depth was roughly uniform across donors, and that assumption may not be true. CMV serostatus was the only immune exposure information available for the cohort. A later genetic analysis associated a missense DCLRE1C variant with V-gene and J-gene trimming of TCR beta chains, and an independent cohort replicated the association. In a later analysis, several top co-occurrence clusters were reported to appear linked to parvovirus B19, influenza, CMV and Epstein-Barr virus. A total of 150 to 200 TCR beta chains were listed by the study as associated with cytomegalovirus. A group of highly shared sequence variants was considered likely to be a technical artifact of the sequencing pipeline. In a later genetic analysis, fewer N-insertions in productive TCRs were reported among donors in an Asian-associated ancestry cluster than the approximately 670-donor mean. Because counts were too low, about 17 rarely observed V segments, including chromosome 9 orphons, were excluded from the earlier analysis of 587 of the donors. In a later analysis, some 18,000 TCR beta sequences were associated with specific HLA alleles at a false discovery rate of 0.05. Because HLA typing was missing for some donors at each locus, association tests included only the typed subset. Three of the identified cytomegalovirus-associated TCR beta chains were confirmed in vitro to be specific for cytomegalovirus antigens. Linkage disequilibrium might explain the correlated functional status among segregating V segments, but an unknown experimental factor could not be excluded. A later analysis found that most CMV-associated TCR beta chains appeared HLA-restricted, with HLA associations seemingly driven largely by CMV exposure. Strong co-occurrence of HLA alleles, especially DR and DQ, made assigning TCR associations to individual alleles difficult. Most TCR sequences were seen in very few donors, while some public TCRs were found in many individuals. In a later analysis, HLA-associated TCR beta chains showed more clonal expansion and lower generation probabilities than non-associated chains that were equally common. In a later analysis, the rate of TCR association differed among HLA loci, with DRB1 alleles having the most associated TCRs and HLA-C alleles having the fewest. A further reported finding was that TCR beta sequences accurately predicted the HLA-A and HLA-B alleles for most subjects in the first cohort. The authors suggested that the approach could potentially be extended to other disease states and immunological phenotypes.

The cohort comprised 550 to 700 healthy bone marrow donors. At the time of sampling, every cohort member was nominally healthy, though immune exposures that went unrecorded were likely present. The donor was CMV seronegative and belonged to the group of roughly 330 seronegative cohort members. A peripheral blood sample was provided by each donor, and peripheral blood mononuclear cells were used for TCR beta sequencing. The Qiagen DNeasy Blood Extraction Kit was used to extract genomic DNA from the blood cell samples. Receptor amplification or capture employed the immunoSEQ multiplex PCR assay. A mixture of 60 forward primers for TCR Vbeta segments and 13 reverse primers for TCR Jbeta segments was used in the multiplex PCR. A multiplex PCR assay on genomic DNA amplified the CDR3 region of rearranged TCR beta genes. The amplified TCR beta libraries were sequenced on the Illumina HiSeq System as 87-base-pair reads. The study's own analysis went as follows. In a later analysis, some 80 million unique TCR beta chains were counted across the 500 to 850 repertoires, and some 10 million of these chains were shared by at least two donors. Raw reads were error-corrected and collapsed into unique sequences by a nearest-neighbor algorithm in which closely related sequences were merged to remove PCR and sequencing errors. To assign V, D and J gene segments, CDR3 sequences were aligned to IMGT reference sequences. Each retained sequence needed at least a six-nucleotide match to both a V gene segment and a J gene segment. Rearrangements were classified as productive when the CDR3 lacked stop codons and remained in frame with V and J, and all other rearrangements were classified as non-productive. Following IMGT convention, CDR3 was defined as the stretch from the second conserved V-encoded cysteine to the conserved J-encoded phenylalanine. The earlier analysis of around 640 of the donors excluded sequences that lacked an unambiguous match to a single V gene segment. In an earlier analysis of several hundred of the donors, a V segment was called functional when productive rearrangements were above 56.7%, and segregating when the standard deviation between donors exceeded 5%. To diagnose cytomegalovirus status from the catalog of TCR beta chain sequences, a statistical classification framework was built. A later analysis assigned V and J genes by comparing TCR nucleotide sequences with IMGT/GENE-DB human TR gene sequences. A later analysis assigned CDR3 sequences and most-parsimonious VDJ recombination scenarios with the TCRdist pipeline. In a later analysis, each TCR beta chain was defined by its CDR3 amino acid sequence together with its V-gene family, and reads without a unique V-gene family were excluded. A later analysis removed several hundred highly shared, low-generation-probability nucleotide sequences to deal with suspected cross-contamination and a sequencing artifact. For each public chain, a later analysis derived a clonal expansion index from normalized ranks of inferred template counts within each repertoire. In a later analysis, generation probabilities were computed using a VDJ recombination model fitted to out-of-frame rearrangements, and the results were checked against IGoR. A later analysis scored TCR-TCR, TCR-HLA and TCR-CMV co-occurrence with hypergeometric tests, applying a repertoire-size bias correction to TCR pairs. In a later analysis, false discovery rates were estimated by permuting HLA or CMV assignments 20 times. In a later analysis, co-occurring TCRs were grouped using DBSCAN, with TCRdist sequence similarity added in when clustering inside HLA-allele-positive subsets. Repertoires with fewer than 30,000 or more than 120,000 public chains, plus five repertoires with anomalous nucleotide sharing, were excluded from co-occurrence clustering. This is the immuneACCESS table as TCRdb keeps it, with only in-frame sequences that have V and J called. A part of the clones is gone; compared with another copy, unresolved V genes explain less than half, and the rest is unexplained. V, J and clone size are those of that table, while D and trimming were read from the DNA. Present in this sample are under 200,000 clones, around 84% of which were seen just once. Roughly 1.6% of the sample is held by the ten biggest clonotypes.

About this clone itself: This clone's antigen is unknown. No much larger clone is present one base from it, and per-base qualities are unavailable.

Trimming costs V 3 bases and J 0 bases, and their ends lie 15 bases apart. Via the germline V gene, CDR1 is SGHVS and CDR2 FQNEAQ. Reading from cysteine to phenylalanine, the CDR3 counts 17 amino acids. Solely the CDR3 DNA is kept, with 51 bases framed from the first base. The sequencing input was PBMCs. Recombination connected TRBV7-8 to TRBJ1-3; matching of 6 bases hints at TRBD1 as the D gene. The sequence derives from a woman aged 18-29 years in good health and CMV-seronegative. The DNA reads TGTGCCAGCAGCTTCAGAGGACAGTCATCCTCTGGAAACACCATATATTTT. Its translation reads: CASSFRGQSSSGNTIYF. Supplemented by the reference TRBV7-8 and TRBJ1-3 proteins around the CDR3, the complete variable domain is GAGVSQSPRYKVAKRGQDVALRCDPISGHVSLFWYQQALGQGPEFLTYFQNEAQLDKSGLPSDRFFAERPEGSVSTLKIQRTQQEDSAVYLCASSFRGQSSSGNTIYFGEGSWLTVV.